The next 2 T cell receptor beta chains were all read from a single sample in a study of T cell repertoires in cytomegalovirus infection. These TCRs' antigens remain unknown. TCRdb reprocessed the reads via MiXCR and lists one record per CDR3 protein. The data show roughly 340,000 distinct CDR3 sequences, about 28% seen once. Sequenced material: cultured PBMCs, taken from culture after CMV antigen stimulation. These receptors all stem from a human donor in good health (CMV status not recorded). Some clones in this sample may be carry-over from other donors' samples.

This sequence joins TRBV4-2 and TRBJ2-5; D is possibly TRBD2 (6 bases). Germline V lookup: CDR1 LGHNA, CDR2 YNFKEQ. The CDR3 covers 16 residues. The germline V and J ends were trimmed by 0 bases and 4 bases, with 15 bases remaining between them. The CDR3 nucleotides read TGTGCCAGCAGCCAAGAGGATGATAGCGGTAGAGAGACCCAGTACTTC. It codes for CASSQEDDSGRETQYF.

V is TRBV20-1 and J is TRBJ2-1; TRBD1 matches 9 bases. This CDR3 comprises 13 residues. V was pared by 8 bases and J by 4 bases, with 6 bases of the junction left unmatched. Per germline, CDR1 DFQATT and CDR2 SNEGSKA (reference sequence). This CDR3 is CSTDRGIYNEQFF. CDR3 sequence (DNA): TGCAGTACTGACAGGGGGATTTACAATGAGCAGTTCTTC.